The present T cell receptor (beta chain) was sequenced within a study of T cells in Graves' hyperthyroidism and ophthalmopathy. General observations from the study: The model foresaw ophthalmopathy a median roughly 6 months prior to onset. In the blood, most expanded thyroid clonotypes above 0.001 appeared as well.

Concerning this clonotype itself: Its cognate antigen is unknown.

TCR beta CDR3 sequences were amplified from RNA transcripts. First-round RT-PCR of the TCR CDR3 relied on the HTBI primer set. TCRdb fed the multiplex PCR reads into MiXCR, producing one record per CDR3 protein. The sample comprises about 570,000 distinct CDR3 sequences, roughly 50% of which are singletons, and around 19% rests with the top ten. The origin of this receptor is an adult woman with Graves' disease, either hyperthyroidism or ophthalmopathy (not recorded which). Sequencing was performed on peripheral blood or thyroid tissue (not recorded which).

The CDR3 bases are TGCAGTTCCGACCAGGGGGACAGGGGAAATCAGCCCCAGCATTTT. Translating it yields CSSDQGDRGNQPQHF. The genes are TRBV20-1 and TRBJ1-5; 10 positions agree with TRBD1. Germline V lookup: CDR1 DFQATT, CDR2 SNEGSKA (reference sequence). V trimming: 8 bases; J trimming: 4 bases; junction bases outside the gene matches: 11. The CDR3 contains 15 residues.